These 4 T cell receptor beta chains were all obtained from the same sample, sequenced in a study of cytomegalovirus exposure and HLA in healthy donors. This PCR relied on a set of 60 Vbeta primers and 13 Jbeta primers. Measured with immunoSEQ multiplex PCR; TCRdb has only the in-frame clones, and not every one. The sample lists around 130,000 clones; 76% were seen once. Input material: PBMCs. The receptors shown here come from a man in his forties or fifties in good health and CMV-seronegative.

The chain couples TRBV4-1 to TRBJ1-2; a possible D gene is TRBD1 (6 bases). The CDR3 contains 14 residues. The ends were cut back, 6 bases at V and 2 bases at J, with 13 bases in the middle. CDR1 is MGHRA, CDR2 YSYEKL, per germline. The CDR3 here is CASRRGGPNYGYTF. CDR3 coding DNA: TGCGCCAGCAGAAGGGGGGGTCCGAACTATGGCTACACCTTC.

The chain employs TRBV30 and TRBJ2-3, with no clear D. The CDR3 consists of 12 residues. The germline V gene has CDR1 GTSNPN and CDR2 SVGIG (reference sequence). Trimming left V 1 base short and J 4 bases short, with 6 bases between. CDR3 amino acids: CAWSGAPDTQYF. As DNA, the CDR3 is TGTGCCTGGAGTGGAGCCCCAGATACGCAGTATTTT.

CDR3 loop: CASSPAQNGSYNEQFF. DNA of the CDR3: TGTGCCAGCAGCCCCGCACAGAACGGCTCCTACAATGAGCAGTTCTTC. This sequence joins TRBV21-1 and TRBJ2-1; the table's TRBD1 call for D was not verified on the DNA. TRBV21-1 is a listed pseudogene. The CDR3 is made up of 16 amino acids.

This CDR3 reads CASSPLYWTGAGELFF. For the CDR3, the DNA is TGTGCCAGCTCACCACTTTATTGGACGGGGGCCGGGGAGCTGTTTTTT. The J gene is TRBJ2-2, the V gene TRBV18; D possibly corresponds to TRBD2 (6 bases). The CDR3 consists of 16 residues. Germline CDR1 reads KGHSH; CDR2 reads LQKENI. V was shortened by 1 base and J by 6 bases, with 15 bases between the two germline ends.